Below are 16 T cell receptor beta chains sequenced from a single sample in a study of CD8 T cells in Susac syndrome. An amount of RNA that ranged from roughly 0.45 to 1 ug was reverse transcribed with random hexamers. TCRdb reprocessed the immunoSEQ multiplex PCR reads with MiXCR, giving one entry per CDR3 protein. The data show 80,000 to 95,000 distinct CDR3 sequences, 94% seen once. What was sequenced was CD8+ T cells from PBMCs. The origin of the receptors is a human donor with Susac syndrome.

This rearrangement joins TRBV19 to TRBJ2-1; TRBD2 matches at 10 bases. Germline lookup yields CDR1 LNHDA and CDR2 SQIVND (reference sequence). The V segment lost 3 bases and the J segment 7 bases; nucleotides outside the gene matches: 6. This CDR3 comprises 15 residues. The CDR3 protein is CASSILAGGLNEQFF. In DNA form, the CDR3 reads TGTGCCAGTAGTATTTTAGCGGGAGGTCTGAATGAGCAGTTCTTC.

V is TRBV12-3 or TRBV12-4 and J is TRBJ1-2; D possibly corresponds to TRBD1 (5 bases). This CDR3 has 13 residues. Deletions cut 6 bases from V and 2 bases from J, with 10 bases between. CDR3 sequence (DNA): TGTGCCAGCAGACATGGGACGAACTATGGCTACACCTTC. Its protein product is CASRHGTNYGYTF.

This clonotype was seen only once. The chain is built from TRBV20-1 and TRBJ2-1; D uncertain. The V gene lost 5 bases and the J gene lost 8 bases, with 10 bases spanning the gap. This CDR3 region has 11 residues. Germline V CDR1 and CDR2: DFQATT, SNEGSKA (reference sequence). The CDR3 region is CSAPDPDEQFF. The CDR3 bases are TGCAGTGCTCCCGACCCGGATGAGCAGTTCTTC.

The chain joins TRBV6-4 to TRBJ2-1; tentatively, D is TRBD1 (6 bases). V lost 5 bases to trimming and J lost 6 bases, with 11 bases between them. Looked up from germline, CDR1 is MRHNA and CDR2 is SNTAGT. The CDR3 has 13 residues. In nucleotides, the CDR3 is TGTGCCAGCAGTCCTCGGGACACCAATGAGCAGTTCTTC. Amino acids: CASSPRDTNEQFF.

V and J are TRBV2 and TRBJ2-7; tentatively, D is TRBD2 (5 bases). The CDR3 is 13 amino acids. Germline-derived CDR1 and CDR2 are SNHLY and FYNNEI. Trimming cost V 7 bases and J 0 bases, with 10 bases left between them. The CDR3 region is CASNGGSSYEQYF. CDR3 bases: TGTGCCAGCAACGGAGGTTCCTCCTACGAGCAGTACTTC.

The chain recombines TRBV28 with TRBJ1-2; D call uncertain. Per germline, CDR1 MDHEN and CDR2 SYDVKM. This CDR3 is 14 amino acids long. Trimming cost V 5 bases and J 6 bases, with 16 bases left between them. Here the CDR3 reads CASSLRAENDGYTF. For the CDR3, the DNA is TGTGCCAGCAGTCTTCGGGCAGAGAATGATGGCTACACCTTC.

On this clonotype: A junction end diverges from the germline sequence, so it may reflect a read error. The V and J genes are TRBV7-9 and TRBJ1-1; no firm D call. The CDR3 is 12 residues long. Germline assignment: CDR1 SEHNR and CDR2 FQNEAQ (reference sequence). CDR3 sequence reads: CASSFGDTEVFF. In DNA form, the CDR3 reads TGTGCCAGCAGCTTCGGAGACACTGAAGTTTTCTTT.

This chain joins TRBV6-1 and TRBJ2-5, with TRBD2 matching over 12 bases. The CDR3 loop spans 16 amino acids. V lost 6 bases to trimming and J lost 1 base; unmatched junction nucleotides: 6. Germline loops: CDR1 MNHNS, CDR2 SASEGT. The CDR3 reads CASSPLAGGLQETQYF. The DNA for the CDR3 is TGTGCCAGCAGCCCACTAGCGGGGGGCCTCCAAGAGACCCAGTACTTC.

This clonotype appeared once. In nucleotides, the CDR3 is TGTGCCAGCAGCTTAGGCCTAGGGACAGACCAGACCCAGTACTTC. Its protein is CASSLGLGTDQTQYF. The V and J genes are TRBV13 and TRBJ2-5; TRBD1 matches 7 bases. The length of the CDR3 is 15 residues. V gave up 0 bases and J gave up 6 bases; unmatched junction bases: 7. The germline V gene has CDR1 PRHDT and CDR2 FYEKMQ (reference sequence).

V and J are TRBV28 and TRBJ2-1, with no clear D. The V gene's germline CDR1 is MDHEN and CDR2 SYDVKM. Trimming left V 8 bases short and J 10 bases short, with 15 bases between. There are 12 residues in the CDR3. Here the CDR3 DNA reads TGTGCCAGCCCGGGCCCGCGTGGGGAGCAGTTCTTC. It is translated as CASPGPRGEQFF.

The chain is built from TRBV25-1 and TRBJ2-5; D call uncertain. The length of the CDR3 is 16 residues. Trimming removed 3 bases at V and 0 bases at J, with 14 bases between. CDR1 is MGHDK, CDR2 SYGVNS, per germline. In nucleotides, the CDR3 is TGTGCCAGCAGTGAGGTGGGGATAGCCTACCAAGAGACCCAGTACTTC. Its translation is CASSEVGIAYQETQYF.

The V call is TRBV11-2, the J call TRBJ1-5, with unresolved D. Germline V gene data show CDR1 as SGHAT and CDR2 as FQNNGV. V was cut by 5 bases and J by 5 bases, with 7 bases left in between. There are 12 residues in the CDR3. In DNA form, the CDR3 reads TGTGCCAGCAGCCGCGAGGATCAGCCCCAGCATTTT. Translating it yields CASSREDQPQHF.

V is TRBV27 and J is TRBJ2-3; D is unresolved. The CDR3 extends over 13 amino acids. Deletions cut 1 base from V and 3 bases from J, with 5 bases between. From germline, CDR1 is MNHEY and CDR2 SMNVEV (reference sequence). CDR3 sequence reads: CASSLYTTDTQYF. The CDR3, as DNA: TGTGCCAGCAGTTTATATACAACAGATACGCAGTATTTT.

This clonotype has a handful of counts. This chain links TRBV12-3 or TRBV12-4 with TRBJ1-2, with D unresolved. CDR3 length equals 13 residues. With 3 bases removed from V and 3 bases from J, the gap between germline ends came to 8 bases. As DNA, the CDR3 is TGTGCCAGCAGTTTCTCGGAGGACTATGGCTACACCTTC. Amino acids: CASSFSEDYGYTF.

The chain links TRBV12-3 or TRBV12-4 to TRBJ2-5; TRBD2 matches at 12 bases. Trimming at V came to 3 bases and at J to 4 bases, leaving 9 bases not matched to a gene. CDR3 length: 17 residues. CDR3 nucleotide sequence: TGTGCCAGCAGTTTCTGGCTAGCGGGAGGGGAGGCAGAGACCCAGTACTTC. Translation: CASSFWLAGGEAETQYF.

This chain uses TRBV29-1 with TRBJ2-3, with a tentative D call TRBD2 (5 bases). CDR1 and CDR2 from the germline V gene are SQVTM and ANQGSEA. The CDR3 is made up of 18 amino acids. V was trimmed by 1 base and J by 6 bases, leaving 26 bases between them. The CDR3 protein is CSVEVLFTTNIYVDTQYF. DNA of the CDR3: TGCAGCGTTGAAGTCCTCTTCACGACTAATATCTATGTCGATACGCAGTATTTT.